This T cell receptor (beta chain) was sequenced in a study of T cell changes during pregnancy in multiple sclerosis. Some clones are missing from TCRdb's copy, which holds only in-frame ones; the method was immunoSEQ multiplex PCR. The sample shows under 120,000 clones, more than 85% of them seen only once. This CDR3 contains 13 residues. The V and J ends lost 5 bases and 6 bases, in that order; junction bases with no gene match: 4. Germline assignment: CDR1 MNHNY and CDR2 SVGAGI (reference sequence). This receptor was identified in a female donor with multiple sclerosis, enrolled in a pregnancy study. The gene calls are TRBV6-6 and TRBJ1-5; 7 bases agree with TRBD1. Sample: peripheral blood, taken after pregnancy. CDR3 DNA sequence: TGTGCCAGCAGTCCCCACAGGGGTCAGCCCCAGCATTTT. Translated, it gives CASSPHRGQPQHF.